The 14 T cell receptor beta chains below were found in one sample sequenced in a study of Graves' ophthalmopathy and Graves' hyperthyroidism. The authors amplified TCR beta CDR3 regions, and they did so from RNA transcripts for repertoire sequencing. First-round RT-PCR relied on HTBI primers, and a second-round multiplex PCR came next. TCRdb reanalysed the multiplex PCR reads using MiXCR and keeps one entry per CDR3 protein. The table records 200,000 to 250,000 distinct CDR3 sequences, over 25% of them present only once. The material sequenced was peripheral blood. These receptors all come from a man in his fifties with Graves' ophthalmopathy.

This clonotype was recorded many times. The rearrangement uses TRBV28 and TRBJ2-5; tentative D call: TRBD1 (6 bases). Germline V gene data show CDR1 as MDHEN and CDR2 as SYDVKM. The CDR3 is made up of 13 amino acids. V was cut by 3 bases and J by 4 bases, with 9 bases left in between. The CDR3 region is CASSFRGRETQYF. The CDR3 DNA is TGTGCCAGCAGTTTCAGGGGTCGAGAGACCCAGTACTTC.

This clonotype was counted many times. The chain couples TRBV7-3 to TRBJ1-1; D ambiguous. CDR3 length: 15 residues. V was pared by 0 bases and J by 3 bases, with 11 bases between. Germline V lookup: CDR1 SGHTA, CDR2 FQGTGA. The CDR3 nucleotides are TGTGCCAGCAGCTTAACCCCGGACGGGTACACTGAAGCTTTCTTT. It yields the protein CASSLTPDGYTEAFF.

This clonotype was counted ten times or more. The chain is built from TRBV7-8 and TRBJ2-7; D gene unclear. This CDR3 has 13 amino acids. Germline V gene data show CDR1 as SGHVS and CDR2 as FQNEAQ. V lost 5 bases to trimming and J lost 3 bases, with 11 bases between them. The CDR3 reads CASSHFPSYEQYF. CDR3 DNA: TGTGCCAGCAGCCATTTTCCCAGCTACGAGCAGTACTTC.

The CDR3 region is CSVGLLKGGGTEAFF. CDR3 DNA sequence: TGCAGCGTTGGGTTGCTTAAGGGTGGGGGCACTGAAGCTTTCTTT. The chain employs TRBV29-1 and TRBJ1-1; a possible D gene is TRBD1 (5 bases). The CDR3 has 15 residues. Germline V gene lookup returns CDR1 SQVTM and CDR2 ANQGSEA. Trimming removed 4 bases from V and 4 bases from J, with 19 bases in between.

This clonotype has a count of ten or more. The chain combines TRBV12-3 or TRBV12-4 with TRBJ2-3; 7 positions match TRBD2. J lost 2 bases, V lost 6 bases, and 14 bases had no gene match. CDR3 length: 17 residues. In DNA form, the CDR3 reads TGTGCCAGCAGCCTCACTCGGGGAGGGACCACCACAGATACGCAGTATTTT. The encoded protein is CASSLTRGGTTTDTQYF.

The sample holds one count of this clonotype. The chain is built from TRBV7-8 and TRBJ2-5; possible D gene TRBD1, 7 bases. V dropped 6 bases and J dropped 4 bases, with 18 bases sitting between them. CDR1 SGHVS and CDR2 FQNEAQ come from the germline V gene. The CDR3 consists of 15 residues. Here the CDR3 reads CASRSTRQGGETQYF. DNA for the CDR3: TGTGCCAGCAGATCTACCCGCCAGGGGGGAGAGACCCAGTACTTC.

This clonotype showed up many times. As DNA, the CDR3 is TGCGCCAGCAGCCCACTTAACCCAAGACTAGCGGGATGGGTTGGGGAGACCCAGTACTTC. This codes for CASSPLNPRLAGWVGETQYF. The chain combines TRBV4-1 with TRBJ2-5, with 11 bases identical to TRBD2. The V gene end was trimmed by 4 bases and the J gene end by 5 bases; junction bases not matched to a gene: 21. Per germline, CDR1 MGHRA and CDR2 YSYEKL. CDR3 length equals 20 residues.

This chain links TRBV7-9 with TRBJ1-5; D gene ambiguous. Germline V gene lookup returns CDR1 SEHNR and CDR2 FQNEAQ (reference sequence). V gave up 6 bases and J gave up 4 bases, with 7 bases separating them. This CDR3 contains 12 residues. The CDR3 region has the DNA TGTGCCAGCAGTGAGGATAATCAGCCCCAGCATTTT. Translation gives CASSEDNQPQHF. The variable domain in full, completed from reference TRBV7-9 and TRBJ1-5, reads DTGVSQNPRHKITKRGQNVTFRCDPISEHNRLYWYRQTLGQGPEFLTYFQNEAQLEKSRLLSDRFSAERPKGSFSTLEIQRTEQGDSAMYLCASSEDNQPQHFGDGTRLSIL.

This clonotype was counted at least ten times. J is TRBJ1-1 and V is TRBV7-3; perhaps TRBD1 as D (6 bases). V was pared by 5 bases and J by 0 bases, with 16 bases between. The CDR3 sequence is 16 residues long. Germline assignment: CDR1 SGHTA and CDR2 FQGTGA. The CDR3 is CASSLGHLTMNTEAFF. The DNA of the CDR3 is TGTGCCAGCAGCCTGGGACACCTAACCATGAACACTGAAGCTTTCTTT. The variable domain in full, completed from reference TRBV7-3 and TRBJ1-1, reads GAGVSQTPSNKVTEKGKYVELRCDPISGHTALYWYRQSLGQGPEFLIYFQGTGAADDSGLPNDRFFAVRPEGSVSTLKIQRTERGDSAVYLCASSLGHLTMNTEAFFGQGTRLTVV.

The V call is TRBV6-1, the J call TRBJ1-3; a possible D gene is TRBD1 (5 bases). The CDR3 loop spans 15 amino acids. In germline, CDR1 is MNHNS, CDR2 SASEGT. Deletions cut 6 bases from V and 3 bases from J, with 15 bases between. The CDR3 nucleotides are TGTGCCAGCAGACCTACAGGTTTATATGGAAACACCATATATTTT. Residues: CASRPTGLYGNTIYF.

This clonotype has a count of ten or more. The genes are TRBV6-5 and TRBJ1-5, with a possible D match to TRBD1 (5 bases). V shed 3 bases and J shed 0 bases, with 9 bases lying between them. Germline lookup yields CDR1 MNHEY and CDR2 SVGAGI. This CDR3 is 15 amino acids long. In DNA form, the CDR3 reads TGTGCCAGCAGTTATGGGGGATATAGCAATCAGCCCCAGCATTTT. It is translated as CASSYGGYSNQPQHF.

This rearrangement joins TRBV28 to TRBJ2-7; no clear D gene. The CDR3 sequence is 13 residues long. Trimming took off 7 bases at V and 4 bases at J, with 14 bases between the two ends. The germline gives CDR1 MDHEN, CDR2 SYDVKM. Written as DNA, the CDR3 is TGTGCCAGCACAGGCGGAAGGCTGTACGAGCAGTACTTC. This translates into CASTGGRLYEQYF.

This clonotype occurred many times. The J gene is TRBJ1-5, the V gene TRBV6-5; D is perhaps TRBD1 (5 bases). Germline values: CDR1 MNHEY, CDR2 SVGAGI. The CDR3 is 15 amino acids. The V and J ends lost 5 bases and 0 bases respectively, with 11 bases between them. The chain's CDR3 is CASSTRQNSNQPQHF. For the CDR3, the DNA is TGTGCCAGCAGTACACGACAGAATAGCAATCAGCCCCAGCATTTT.

This clonotype was picked up many times. The chain employs TRBV25-1 and TRBJ2-5; maybe TRBD1 (5 bases). The length of the CDR3 is 14 residues. In germline, CDR1 is MGHDK, CDR2 SYGVNS. V lost 7 bases and J lost 5, with 17 bases in between. This chain's CDR3 is CASTDGHRFETQYF. CDR3 sequence (DNA): TGTGCCAGCACGGATGGTCACAGGTTTGAGACCCAGTACTTC.